This entry lists 9 T cell receptor beta chains sequenced from one sample in a study of CD8 T cells in ankylosing spondylitis. MiXCR, applied by TCRdb to the 5' RACE reads, yields one record per CDR3 protein. The sample consists of fewer than 250,000 distinct CDR3 sequences, roughly a tenth of them appearing once. The sample taken for sequencing was blood, either unsorted or a sorted T cell fraction (not recorded which). These receptors all stem from a male donor with ankylosing spondylitis or in good health (not recorded which).

Ten or more counts support this clonotype. This chain uses TRBV20-1 with TRBJ2-7; 10 nucleotides align to TRBD2. J lost 2 bases, V lost 1 base, and 11 bases had no gene match. The CDR3 covers 17 residues. From germline, CDR1 is DFQATT and CDR2 SNEGSKA (reference sequence). CDR3 protein: CSARAGLAAIVTYEQYF. As DNA, the CDR3 is TGCAGTGCTAGAGCCGGACTAGCGGCCATCGTCACCTACGAGCAGTACTTC.

The chain has TRBV7-2 and TRBJ1-6; possible D gene TRBD1, 5 bases. V gave up 3 bases and J gave up 7 bases, with 13 bases separating them. Per germline, CDR1 SGHTA and CDR2 FQGNSA. CDR3 length: 15 amino acids. CDR3 DNA sequence: TGTGCCAGCAGCTTTTTAAGGCAGGGAAATTCACCCCTCCACTTT. Its protein product is CASSFLRQGNSPLHF.

V and J are TRBV2 and TRBJ2-7; D possibly uses TRBD1 or TRBD2 (5 bases each). CDR1 is SNHLY, CDR2 FYNNEI, per germline. V shed 3 bases and J shed 5 bases, with 14 bases lying between them. CDR3 length equals 14 residues. For the CDR3, the DNA is TGTGCCAGCAGTGAGGGGCGAGGGGTAGACGAGCAGTACTTC. Translation: CASSEGRGVDEQYF. The full variable domain, its missing parts supplied by reference TRBV2 and TRBJ2-7, is EPEVTQTPSHQVTQMGQEVILRCVPISNHLYFYWYRQILGQKVEFLVSFYNNEISEKSEIFDDQFSVERPDGSNFTLKIRSTKLEDSAMYFCASSEGRGVDEQYFGPGTRLTVT.

The chain carries TRBV25-1 and TRBJ2-7; D not resolved. The CDR3 extends over 14 amino acids. V lost 4 bases and J lost 2, with 12 bases in between. CDR1 and CDR2 (germline): MGHDK, SYGVNS. CDR3 amino acids: CASSGGGKPYEQYF. The CDR3 DNA sequence: TGTGCCAGCAGTGGGGGTGGCAAACCCTACGAGCAGTACTTC.

This clonotype was counted ten times or more. This chain joins TRBV12-3 or TRBV12-4 and TRBJ1-1, with unresolved D. V was clipped by 2 bases and J by 3 bases, with 10 bases between them. This CDR3 spans 14 amino acids. In nucleotides, the CDR3 is TGTGCCAGCAGTTTACGGGCTGCGGACACTGAAGCTTTCTTT. It translates to CASSLRAADTEAFF.

This clonotype was recorded many times. J is TRBJ1-6 and V is TRBV25-1; D is perhaps TRBD1 (6 bases). CDR3 length equals 15 residues. Per germline, CDR1 MGHDK and CDR2 SYGVNS. Between the trimmed V and J ends, which lost 8 bases and 5 bases, there was a span of 16 bases. The CDR3 DNA sequence: TGTGCCAGCCGGGGGGCAGGGCGAAATAATTCACCCCTCCACTTT. Its translation is CASRGAGRNNSPLHF.

This clonotype was seen at least ten times. The genes are TRBV25-1 and TRBJ1-2; D is unclear. CDR1 MGHDK and CDR2 SYGVNS come from the germline V gene. The CDR3 has 12 amino acids. V was clipped by 8 bases and J by 4 bases, with 11 bases between them. The CDR3 sequence is CASLSDTYGYTF. CDR3 nucleotide sequence: TGTGCCAGCCTTTCCGACACCTATGGCTACACCTTC.

This chain joins TRBV27 and TRBJ2-1; D gene unclear. The CDR3 sequence is 13 residues long. Trimming removed 2 bases at V and 5 bases at J, with 7 bases between. Germline assignment: CDR1 MNHEY and CDR2 SMNVEV (reference sequence). The CDR3, as DNA: TGTGCCAGCAGTTTAGTGGGAAACAATGAGCAGTTCTTC. Its translation is CASSLVGNNEQFF.

This clonotype was seen repeatedly, ten times or more. V and J are TRBV7-9 and TRBJ2-7, with D possibly matching TRBD2 (6 bases). Germline values: CDR1 SEHNR, CDR2 FQNEAQ (reference sequence). The CDR3 is 14 amino acids. V dropped 2 bases and J dropped 2 bases, with 10 bases sitting between them. The CDR3 protein is CASSLNRETYEQYF. The CDR3 DNA reads as TGTGCCAGCAGCTTAAACCGGGAGACCTACGAGCAGTACTTC.